This T cell receptor (beta chain) was identified during a study of T cell changes during pregnancy in multiple sclerosis. TCRdb's table, derived via immunoSEQ multiplex PCR, lists solely in-frame clones and lacks some. The table has approximately 96,000 clones, just over 90% seen once. Germline CDR1 ENHRY, CDR2 SYGVKD. The CDR3 consists of 14 residues. Trimming took 0 bases from V and 1 from J, leaving 5 bases between them. The sequences come from peripheral blood, collected after pregnancy. The chain combines TRBV10-3 with TRBJ2-3; D is undetermined. This receptor was taken from a female donor in good health, enrolled as a control in a pregnancy study. The CDR3 region has the DNA TGTGCCATCAGTGAGTCGGGCGGCACAGATACGCAGTATTTT. This gives the protein CAISESGGTDTQYF.